This T cell receptor (beta chain) is from a study of T cells after yellow fever vaccination. UMIs and a universal primer site were added when TCR cDNA was made by 5'RACE template switching. MiXCR was run by TCRdb on the 5' RACE reads, yielding one entry per CDR3 protein. The sample yields around 140,000 distinct CDR3 sequences, approximately 6.6% seen once. Germline V gives CDR1 MGHRA, CDR2 YSYEKL. Trimming took 5 bases from V and 6 from J; bases not matched to a gene: 9. CDR3 length equals 15 residues. This clonotype was detected ten times or more. The input for sequencing was CD4+ T cells sorted from PBMCs, taken 10 days after the yellow fever booster vaccination. The clonotype originates from a man under 40 who received the YFV17D yellow fever vaccine. V is TRBV4-1 and J is TRBJ2-5; 10 bases align to TRBD2. The CDR3 sequence is CASSLEASGRKTQYF. Here the CDR3 DNA reads TGCGCCAGCAGCTTAGAGGCTAGCGGGAGAAAGACCCAGTACTTC.